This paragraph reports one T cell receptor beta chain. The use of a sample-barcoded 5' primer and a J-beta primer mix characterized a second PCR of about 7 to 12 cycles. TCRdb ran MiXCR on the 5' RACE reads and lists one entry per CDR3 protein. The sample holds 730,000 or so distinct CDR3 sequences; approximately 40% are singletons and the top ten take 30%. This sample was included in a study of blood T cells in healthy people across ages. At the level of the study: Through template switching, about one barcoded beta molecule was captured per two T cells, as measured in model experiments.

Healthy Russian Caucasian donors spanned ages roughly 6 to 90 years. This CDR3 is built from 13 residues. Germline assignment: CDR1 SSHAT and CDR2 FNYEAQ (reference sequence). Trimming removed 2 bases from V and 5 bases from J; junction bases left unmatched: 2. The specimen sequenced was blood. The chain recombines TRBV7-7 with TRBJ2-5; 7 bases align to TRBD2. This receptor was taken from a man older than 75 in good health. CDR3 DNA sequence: TGTGCCAGCAGCTTAACTAGCGACGAGACCCAGTACTTC. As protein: CASSLTSDETQYF.